This T cell receptor (beta chain) was observed in a study of blood T cells in healthy people across ages. This clonotype has just a few counts. Antigen specificity is unknown. Isolation recovered at least 6.5 million PBMCs from every sample. Findings of the study overall: Roughly linear declines in TCR beta diversity per million T cells occurred with age.

Combining a sample-barcoded 5' primer with a J-beta primer mix, a second PCR ran for roughly 6 to 12 cycles. The template-switch adaptor was a 5' adaptor with 12 random nucleotides. It tagged each cDNA molecule. TCRdb itself ran the 5' RACE reads through MiXCR, one entry per CDR3 protein. The sample contains some 1.5 million distinct CDR3 sequences, over 25% of which appear only once. The source material was blood. The receptor was isolated from a woman in her 30s in good health.

The chain's CDR3 is CASSLGTSGASETQYF. The CDR3 DNA sequence: TGTGCCAGCAGCTTAGGGACTAGCGGGGCCTCAGAGACCCAGTACTTC. The chain has TRBV7-2 and TRBJ2-5; 12 bases match TRBD2. Germline values: CDR1 SGHTA, CDR2 FQGNSA. The CDR3 covers 16 residues. V gave up 1 base and J gave up 4 bases; unmatched junction bases: 4.